This T cell receptor beta chain was obtained from a study of shared clonotypes between healthy human individuals. General study findings and limits: Between a handful of donors, naive CD4 clonotypes were shared at a level of around 5.1%.

Unmatched junction bases numbered 8, after V lost 5 bases and J lost 1 base. This CDR3 comprises 15 residues. Germline CDR1 reads KGHSH; CDR2 reads LQKENI. Regarding this clone: The antigen remains unidentified.

TCRdb's copy holds only in-frame clones and misses some; the assay was immunoSEQ multiplex PCR. The sample carries some 2.1 million clones, roughly 95% recorded once. CD4+ cells yielded CD45RA+ naive and CD45RA-negative memory subsets. This receptor was identified in a man in his late teens or twenties in good health. Input material: naive CD4+ T cells sorted from blood. The subset denotes: CD45RA+ positively selected. The chain links TRBV18 to TRBJ2-7; 7 bases map to TRBD2. CDR3 in amino acids: CASSNGAGESYEQYF. CDR3 nucleotides: TGTGCCAGCTCAAACGGGGCGGGGGAGTCCTACGAGCAGTACTTC. Filled out from reference TRBV18 and TRBJ2-7, the complete variable domain reads NAGVMQNPRHLVRRRGQEARLRCSPMKGHSHVYWYRQLPEEGLKFMVYLQKENIIDESGMPKERFSAEFPKEGPSILRIQQVVRGDSAAYFCASSNGAGESYEQYFGPGTRLTVT.